The sample holds many counts of the clone carrying this TCR beta chain. The data were obtained in a study of regulatory T cells in long-lasting Graves disease. The time point is: newly diagnosed GD, antithyroid drugs for less than 3 months. The authors made the TCR library using RNA they extracted from PBMCs. Arm-PCR of CDR3 regions with iRepertoire HTBI primers generated TCR beta libraries. TCRdb re-called the multiplex PCR reads through MiXCR, storing one row per CDR3 protein. The table records roughly 500,000 distinct CDR3 sequences, 13% of them present only once. V was clipped by 5 bases and J by 1 base; unmatched bases: 1. Germline V gives CDR1 LNHNV, CDR2 YYDKDF (reference sequence). The CDR3 runs 14 residues. The sample was also reused in another study, on T cells in Graves' hyperthyroidism and ophthalmopathy. As reported in that work: Diagnoses rested on clinical symptoms, serum thyroxine and TRAb, thyroid ultrasound and orbital computed tomography. First-round RT-PCR with HTBI primers amplified the TCR CDR3 region. Within blood appeared most thyroid clonotypes that had expanded above 0.001.

V gene TRBV15 combines with J gene TRBJ1-2; 10 positions match TRBD1. This sequence originates from a man aged 25-40 years with Graves disease. The sequencing used peripheral blood mononuclear cells (PBMCs), collected at new diagnosis, from a patient treated with antithyroid drugs. This chain's CDR3 is CATSRDRGNYGYTF. CDR3 in DNA: TGTGCCACCAGCCGGGACAGGGGTAACTATGGCTACACCTTC.